Each of the 14 T cell receptor beta chains below was sequenced from the same sample in a study of PD-1 blockade in classical Hodgkin lymphoma (dated by TCRdb to the early 2020s). The library relied on the immunoSEQ multiplex PCR assay. TCRdb holds this immuneACCESS table with in-frame rearrangements only. Some clones are missing; in checked studies, unresolved V genes explain under half, and the rest has no known cause. The sample data list approximately 110,000 clones, and roughly 90% of these were observed just once. The top ten hold 15% to 20% of the sample. The time point label on this specimen signifies: cycle 4 day 1 (C4D1), after 6 weeks of nivolumab. Every trial patient had relapsed after autologous stem cell transplantation, and cohorts A, B and C differed in prior brentuximab vedotin exposure. This specimen consisted of peripheral blood mononuclear cells (PBMCs), obtained before the fourth cycle of nivolumab. The receptors originated from a human donor with classical Hodgkin lymphoma.

The V gene is TRBV2, the J gene TRBJ2-2, with TRBD2 matching 10 bases. The CDR3 is 15 amino acids. Germline V gene lookup returns CDR1 SNHLY and CDR2 FYNNEI. The V segment lost 5 bases and the J segment 5 bases; nucleotides outside the gene matches: 5. CDR3 bases: TGTGCCAGCAGTCCTAGCGGGAGTGGTACCGGGGAGCTGTTTTTT. Protein: CASSPSGSGTGELFF.

V gene TRBV18 combines with J gene TRBJ1-2; 7 positions agree with TRBD1. The CDR3 runs 13 residues. J was trimmed by 2 bases and V by 6 bases; bases with no gene match: 3. Germline assignment: CDR1 KGHSH and CDR2 LQKENI. For the CDR3, the DNA is TGTGCCAGCTCTACGACAGGGAACTATGGCTACACCTTC. Translated: CASSTTGNYGYTF.

The chain recombines TRBV7-9 with TRBJ2-5; D is unresolved. The V end lost 5 bases, the J end lost 5 bases, and 15 bases lay between the germline ends. From germline, CDR1 is SEHNR and CDR2 FQNEAQ (reference sequence). CDR3 size: 14 residues. The CDR3 DNA reads as TGTGCCAGCAGCCTGAAAGGCCTACGGGAGACCCAGTACTTC. This gives the protein CASSLKGLRETQYF.

This chain uses TRBV19 with TRBJ2-7, with 11 nucleotides matching TRBD2. CDR3 length: 14 amino acids. With 5 bases clipped from V and 7 bases from J, the junction kept 7 bases outside the gene matches. Germline CDR1 reads LNHDA; CDR2 reads SQIVND (reference sequence). This CDR3 is CASSPLAGGREQYF. In DNA form, the CDR3 reads TGTGCCAGTAGTCCCCTAGCGGGAGGTAGGGAGCAGTACTTC.

The rearrangement joins TRBV5-1 to TRBJ1-6; 7 bases align to TRBD1. The junction had 8 bases not matched to a gene; V was cut back by 0 bases and J by 5 bases. This CDR3 spans 17 amino acids. From germline, CDR1 is SGHRS and CDR2 YFSETQ. In nucleotides, the CDR3 is TGCGCCAGCAGCTTGGCCGAGGCAGGGGGAAATAATTCACCCCTCCACTTT. Residues: CASSLAEAGGNNSPLHF.

The chain couples TRBV5-8 to TRBJ2-1; 10 nucleotides match TRBD1. There are 15 residues in the CDR3. Unmatched junction bases numbered 4, after V lost 7 bases and J lost 0 bases. Germline V gene sequence: CDR1 SGHTS, CDR2 YDEGEE. The CDR3 DNA follows: TGTGCCAGCGGGACAGGGGATGACTCCTACAATGAGCAGTTCTTC. It is translated as CASGTGDDSYNEQFF.

In DNA form, the CDR3 reads TGTGCCAGCAGCCTTAGACAGGGATCCTATGGCTACACCTTC. Amino acid sequence: CASSLRQGSYGYTF. The V gene is TRBV5-4, the J gene TRBJ1-2; TRBD1 matches at 7 bases. V was clipped by 4 bases and J by 4 bases; unmatched bases: 7. This CDR3 is 14 amino acids long. CDR1 and CDR2 from the germline V gene are SGHNT and YYREEE (reference sequence).

The chain uses TRBV2 and TRBJ1-2; perhaps TRBD1 as D (6 bases). Germline CDR1 reads SNHLY; CDR2 reads FYNNEI. Between the trimmed V and J ends, which lost 7 bases and 6 bases, there was a span of 9 bases. The CDR3 has 11 residues. In DNA, the CDR3 is TGTGCCAGCACCAACAGGGATGGCTACACCTTC. As protein: CASTNRDGYTF.

This clone was observed a handful of times. The chain has TRBV4-1 and TRBJ2-2, with D perhaps TRBD1 (5 bases). Germline values: CDR1 MGHRA, CDR2 YSYEKL. Trimming shortened V by 0 bases and J by 4 bases, and 12 bases separated the two germline ends. The CDR3 runs to 16 residues. The CDR3 protein is CASSQDRGRFTGELFF. Written as DNA, the CDR3 is TGCGCCAGCAGCCAAGATAGGGGCAGATTCACCGGGGAGCTGTTTTTT.

This clone appeared a few times. V is TRBV18 and J is TRBJ2-7; D gene uncertain. Germline V lookup: CDR1 KGHSH, CDR2 LQKENI. Trimming left V 3 bases short and J 2 bases short, with 8 bases between. The CDR3 contains 13 residues. The CDR3 sequence is CASSPGPAYEQYF. For the CDR3, the DNA is TGTGCCAGCTCACCTGGTCCTGCCTACGAGCAGTACTTC.

This clone was seen more than once but under ten times. The rearrangement joins TRBV2 to TRBJ2-7; 8 bases are shared with TRBD1. This CDR3 is 13 amino acids long. After removal of 7 bases from V and 0 bases from J, the junction contained 2 bases not matched to a gene. Germline loops: CDR1 SNHLY, CDR2 FYNNEI. CDR3 nucleotide sequence: TGTGCCAGCAATACAGGGGGCTCCTACGAGCAGTACTTC. This sequence encodes CASNTGGSYEQYF.

The chain combines TRBV11-2 with TRBJ2-3; D not certain. CDR3 length: 11 residues. Germline-derived CDR1 and CDR2 are SGHAT and FQNNGV. Trimming stripped 8 bases from V and 4 bases from J, with 7 bases between. The CDR3, as DNA: TGTGCCAGCTCCACCGCAGATACGCAGTATTTT. This codes for CASSTADTQYF.

The rearrangement links TRBV2 to TRBJ2-7; the D is unclear. The germline V and J ends were trimmed by 6 bases and 3 bases, with 18 bases remaining between them. The CDR3 length is 15 residues. The germline gives CDR1 SNHLY, CDR2 FYNNEI. CDR3 amino acids: CASSDQMTTFYEQYF. DNA of the CDR3: TGTGCCAGCAGCGACCAAATGACAACGTTCTACGAGCAGTACTTC. Complete variable domain (other parts from reference TRBV2 and TRBJ2-7): EPEVTQTPSHQVTQMGQEVILRCVPISNHLYFYWYRQILGQKVEFLVSFYNNEISEKSEIFDDQFSVERPDGSNFTLKIRSTKLEDSAMYFCASSDQMTTFYEQYFGPGTRLTVT.

The chain carries TRBV5-5 and TRBJ2-1; TRBD2 might be the D (6 bases). Trimming left V 0 bases short and J 7 bases short, with 14 bases between. Germline CDR1 is SGHKS and CDR2 is YYEKEE (reference sequence). The CDR3 is made up of 15 amino acids. CDR3 amino acids: CASSLVVASGNEQFF. CDR3 nucleotides: TGTGCCAGCAGCTTGGTGGTAGCGAGCGGGAATGAGCAGTTCTTC.